The 19 T cell receptor beta chains below all came from one sample that was sequenced in a study of T-cell memory formation after mild COVID-19. TCRdb re-called the 5' RACE reads with MiXCR, one entry per CDR3 protein. The data hold about 180,000 distinct CDR3 sequences, with around 16% observed a single time. The specimen sequenced was PBMCs or a T cell subset sorted from them (not recorded which). The receptor set was obtained from an adult woman who had mild COVID-19 (a few samples of this study predate the infection). Cell type and time point are not known.

This chain links TRBV12-3 or TRBV12-4 with TRBJ2-5; TRBD2 matches 7 bases. The CDR3 sequence is 15 residues long. V was clipped by 0 bases and J by 0 bases; unmatched bases: 1. This CDR3 reads CASSLAGGNQETQYF. CDR3 nucleotides: TGTGCCAGCAGTTTAGCGGGGGGGAACCAAGAGACCCAGTACTTC.

The chain combines TRBV29-1 with TRBJ1-2; 8 positions agree with TRBD1. J gave up 4 bases and V 7 bases, and 5 bases lay outside the gene matches. The germline CDR1 and CDR2 sequences are SQVTM and ANQGSEA. The CDR3 has 12 residues. CDR3: CSARQGSYGYTF. In DNA form, the CDR3 reads TGCAGCGCCAGACAGGGGTCCTATGGCTACACCTTC.

This CDR3 reads CSARAYRGGYGYTF. CDR3 sequence (DNA): TGCAGTGCTAGAGCGTACAGGGGCGGGTATGGCTACACCTTC. The chain uses TRBV20-1 and TRBJ1-2; the match to TRBD1 covers 7 bases. The germline V gene encodes CDR1 DFQATT and CDR2 SNEGSKA (reference sequence). The CDR3 is made up of 14 amino acids. The junction had 7 bases not matched to a gene; V was cut back by 1 base and J by 5 bases.

This clonotype appeared a few times. The rearrangement links TRBV6-1 to TRBJ2-7, with 9 bases identical to TRBD1. The V and J ends lost 6 bases and 7 bases, in that order; junction bases with no gene match: 13. The CDR3 length is 15 residues. Germline CDR1 is MNHNS and CDR2 is SASEGT. The CDR3 DNA follows: TGTGCCAGCAGGCCCGGGGACAGGGTTTTTGGAGAGCAGTACTTC. This translates into CASRPGDRVFGEQYF.

The rearrangement links TRBV6-5 to TRBJ2-1; 7 bases map to TRBD1. The CDR3 is 15 amino acids. CDR1 and CDR2 from the germline V gene are MNHEY and SVGAGI. The ends lost 5 bases at V and 4 bases at J; junction bases unmatched: 8. CDR3 protein: CASSPTGDVYNEQFF. The DNA of the CDR3 is TGTGCCAGCAGTCCCACAGGGGACGTATACAATGAGCAGTTCTTC.

This clonotype turned up a few times. The V and J genes are TRBV12-3 or TRBV12-4 and TRBJ1-1; D remains unclear. The CDR3 covers 11 residues. The V end lost 3 bases, the J end lost 7 bases, and 6 bases lay between the germline ends. CDR3 region: CASSFHSEAFF. Written as DNA, the CDR3 is TGTGCCAGCAGTTTTCACAGTGAAGCTTTCTTT.

In this sample, this clonotype turned up a few times. V usage is TRBV7-8 and J usage is TRBJ2-7, with D uncertain. Germline-derived CDR1 and CDR2 are SGHVS and FQNEAQ. The CDR3 length is 11 residues. V was cut by 5 bases and J by 3 bases, with 5 bases left in between. This CDR3 is CASSTHYEQYF. CDR3 in DNA: TGTGCCAGCAGCACTCACTACGAGCAGTACTTC.

This clonotype came up many times. The gene calls are TRBV9 and TRBJ2-7; D not certain. CDR1 SGDLS and CDR2 YYNGEE come from the germline V gene. This CDR3 spans 12 amino acids. The CDR3 reads CPRLPPDYEQYF. The CDR3 nucleotides read TGTCCACGACTCCCCCCCGACTACGAGCAGTACTTC. The full variable domain, with the rest looked up from reference TRBV9 and TRBJ2-7, is DSGVTQTPKHLITATGQRVTLRCSPRSGDLSVYWYQQSLDQGLQFLIQYYNGEERAKGNILERFSAQQFPDLHSELNLSSLELGDSALYFCPRLPPDYEQYFGPGTRLTVT.

This clonotype was seen once. The chain combines TRBV3-1 with TRBJ2-1; 8 nucleotides line up with TRBD2. CDR3 length: 15 residues. CDR1 and CDR2 (germline): LGHDT, YNNKEL (reference sequence). After removal of 0 bases from V and 7 bases from J, the junction contained 5 bases not matched to a gene. The CDR3 protein is CASSQDRTSRNEQFF. The CDR3 coding sequence is TGTGCCAGCAGCCAAGATCGGACTAGCAGGAATGAGCAGTTCTTC.

The gene calls are TRBV15 and TRBJ2-7; D gene uncertain. The V and J ends lost 0 bases and 1 base respectively, with 10 bases between them. The CDR3 sequence is 15 residues long. Germline lookup yields CDR1 LNHNV and CDR2 YYDKDF (reference sequence). The chain's CDR3 is CATSRELVLSYEQYF. As DNA, the CDR3 is TGTGCCACCAGCAGAGAATTGGTGTTATCCTACGAGCAGTACTTC.

This clonotype turned up a few times. This rearrangement joins TRBV20-1 to TRBJ2-7; D perhaps matches TRBD2 (7 bases). CDR3 length: 14 residues. The V end was cut by 1 base, the J end by 3 bases, with 13 bases between. Germline CDR1 is DFQATT and CDR2 is SNEGSKA (reference sequence). DNA for the CDR3: TGCAGTGCTAGAGCGGGGGGCAAGAGCTACGAGCAGTACTTC. It codes for CSARAGGKSYEQYF.

The table lists this clonotype with a few counts. The chain joins TRBV5-1 to TRBJ1-1; D may be TRBD1 (6 bases). The CDR3 length is 13 residues. The germline V and J ends were trimmed by 2 bases and 7 bases, with 12 bases remaining between them. Germline CDR1 is SGHRS and CDR2 is YFSETQ. This CDR3 is CASSLDRWDEAFF. The DNA of the CDR3 is TGCGCCAGCAGCTTAGACAGGTGGGATGAAGCTTTCTTT.

The chain employs TRBV15 and TRBJ2-7; D gene unclear. The CDR3 runs to 13 residues. The V gene's germline CDR1 is LNHNV and CDR2 YYDKDF (reference sequence). V was cut by 2 bases and J by 0 bases, with 5 bases left in between. CDR3 sequence (DNA): TGTGCCACCAGCAGACCGGACTCCTACGAGCAGTACTTC. Encoded protein: CATSRPDSYEQYF.

This sequence joins TRBV19 and TRBJ2-1; D is tentatively TRBD1 or TRBD2 (6 bases each). The germline V and J ends were trimmed by 5 bases and 12 bases, with 14 bases remaining between them. Germline V gene lookup returns CDR1 LNHDA and CDR2 SQIVND (reference sequence). The CDR3 runs 12 residues. Written as DNA, the CDR3 is TGTGCCAGTAGTGATCAGGGGACTCGGCAGTTCTTC. Its translation: CASSDQGTRQFF.

This clonotype was detected a few times. The chain combines TRBV4-2 with TRBJ1-4; the D gene is possibly TRBD1 (5 bases). This CDR3 spans 15 amino acids. With 0 bases removed from V and 7 bases from J, the gap between germline ends came to 12 bases. Germline CDR1 reads LGHNA; CDR2 reads YNFKEQ. The chain's CDR3 is CASSQDRQGGEKLFF. DNA of the CDR3: TGTGCCAGCAGCCAAGATAGGCAGGGCGGTGAAAAACTGTTTTTT.

The gene calls are TRBV4-1 and TRBJ1-1; the D is unclear. Germline CDR1 and CDR2: MGHRA and YSYEKL. The CDR3 spans 15 residues. V was trimmed by 0 bases and J by 4 bases, leaving 12 bases between them. The CDR3 bases are TGCGCCAGCAGCCAAGAGGGCCCAACGGGCACTGAAGCTTTCTTT. Its translation is CASSQEGPTGTEAFF.

This clonotype occurred a few times. V and J are TRBV30 and TRBJ2-7; 9 nucleotides align to TRBD2. V was pared by 0 bases and J by 3 bases, with 6 bases of the junction left unmatched. The V gene's germline CDR1 is GTSNPN and CDR2 SVGIG (reference sequence). This CDR3 contains 15 residues. The CDR3 nucleotides read TGTGCCTGGAGTGTAACAGCGGGAGGTCTCTACGAGCAGTACTTC. Translation: CAWSVTAGGLYEQYF. Full variable domain (rest looked up from reference TRBV30 and TRBJ2-7): SQTIHQWPATLVQPVGSPLSLECTVEGTSNPNLYWYRQAAGRGLQLLFYSVGIGQISSEVPQNLSASRPQDRQFILSSKKLLLSDSGFYLCAWSVTAGGLYEQYFGPGTRLTVT.

This clonotype was picked up one time. V is TRBV7-8 and J is TRBJ2-6, with 7 nucleotides matching TRBD1. Germline loops: CDR1 SGHVS, CDR2 FQNEAQ. The CDR3 extends over 18 amino acids. The V gene end was trimmed by 5 bases and the J gene end by 1 base; junction bases not matched to a gene: 11. The CDR3 DNA follows: TGTGCCAGCAGCACCCTTAGGGACAGCCTATCTGGGGCCAACGTCCTGACTTTC. Translated, it gives CASSTLRDSLSGANVLTF.

V and J are TRBV10-3 and TRBJ2-3, with D unclear. The germline gives CDR1 ENHRY, CDR2 SYGVKD. The CDR3 has 11 residues. CDR3 protein: CVSGSTDTQYF. CDR3 bases: TGTGTCTCGGGTAGCACAGATACGCAGTATTTT.